Listed below are T cell receptor beta chains from one sample, sequenced in a study of T cell responses to AZD1222 COVID-19 vaccine. The data were produced by immunoSEQ multiplex PCR, yet TCRdb's version contains in-frame clones alone and is incomplete. Of approximately 140,000 clones listed, roughly 89% were seen once; the top ten hold roughly 7.1%. The sample in question was peripheral blood, obtained 28 days after the second dose of the MenACWY control vaccine. These receptors all stem from an adult who received the MenACWY meningococcal vaccine as a control. Each CDR3 is given with its conserved first and last residue. The D gene is left open where the match is weak. Rows give clone size only sometimes, using once, few, many, or a class for an expanded clone.

clone_size d_call j_call v_call cdr3_nt cdr3_aa
NA NA TRBJ2-2 TRBV19 TGTGCCAGTAGAAGGACTGGCCAAACCGGGGAGCTGTTTTTT CASRRTGQTGELFF
NA NA TRBJ1-5 TRBV7-2 TGTGCCAGCAGCTCAAACAATCAGCCCCAGCATTTT CASSSNNQPQHF
NA NA TRBJ1-2 TRBV6-2/TRBV6-3 TGTGCCAGCAGTTACTCGATTGTCAGCAGAAATGGCTACACCTTC CASSYSIVSRNGYTF
NA NA TRBJ1-5 TRBV28 TGTGCCAGCAGCGAAGGGGAGAAGCCCCAGCATTTT CASSEGEKPQHF
NA NA TRBJ1-6 TRBV4-3 TGCGCCAGCAGCCAAAATTTGGACGGTAATTCACCCCTCCACTTT CASSQNLDGNSPLHF
few NA TRBJ1-4 TRBV27 TGTGCCAGCAGTTTATCTTCCGCAACTAATGAAAAACTGTTTTTT CASSLSSATNEKLFF
NA NA TRBJ2-3 TRBV10-2 TGCGCCAGCAGTGGGGGGCCGGGAGCAGCAGATACGCAGTATTTT CASSGGPGAADTQYF
NA NA TRBJ2-1 TRBV3-1/TRBV3-2 TGTGCCAGCAGCCAGGAAGGGTCCCCCTACAATGAGCAGTTCTTC CASSQEGSPYNEQFF
once NA TRBJ2-1 TRBV28 TGTGCCAGCAGCCCTCCAGCAGTCAGGCATGAGCAGTTCTTC CASSPPAVRHEQFF
NA NA TRBJ1-2 TRBV28 TGTGCCAGCAGTACCCCACAGGGCCTTAAGAGATATGGCTACACCTTC CASSTPQGLKRYGYTF
NA NA TRBJ2-1 TRBV6-1 TGTGCCAGCAGTGAAGCCGGGTACAATGAGCAGTTCTTC CASSEAGYNEQFF
few NA TRBJ1-1 TRBV6-5 TGTGCCAGCAGTCAGATCCAACAGGGTGGCACTGAAGCTTTCTTT CASSQIQQGGTEAFF
once TRBD2 TRBJ2-5 TRBV9 TGTGCCAGCAGCGTAGTGGCTAGCGGGGGAGAGACCCAGTACTTC CASSVVASGGETQYF
NA NA TRBJ2-7 TRBV6-6 TGTGCCAGCAGTCCCAGTGACGGCGTCCACGAGCAGTACTTC CASSPSDGVHEQYF
NA TRBD1 TRBJ1-2 TRBV27 TGTGCCAGCAGTTTACGGGACAGGGTTCAGGATGGCTACACCTTC CASSLRDRVQDGYTF
NA NA TRBJ2-1 TRBV19 TGTGCCAGTAGTAAGGCGGATAGCTCCTACAATGAGCAGTTCTTC CASSKADSSYNEQFF
once NA TRBJ1-2 TRBV5-1 TGCGCCAGCAGCTTGGGGGGTTTTGGCTACACCTTC CASSLGGFGYTF
NA NA TRBJ1-2 TRBV9 TGTGCCAGCAGCTCAGGTGGCCGGGTTGGCTACACCTTC CASSSGGRVGYTF
NA NA TRBJ2-4 TRBV28 TGTGCCAGCAGTTTGCCGGGCCTAGCCAAAAACATTCAGTACTTC CASSLPGLAKNIQYF
NA NA TRBJ1-4 TRBV3-1/TRBV3-2 TGTGCCAGCAGCCAAGGGGCAACTAATGAAAAACTGTTTTTT CASSQGATNEKLFF
NA NA TRBJ2-5 TRBV7-9 TGTGCCAGCAGCTCCCGGGACTGGAAAGAGACCCAGTACTTC CASSSRDWKETQYF
NA TRBD1 TRBJ2-7 TRBV5-6 TGTGCCAGCAGCTCCTCCGCAGGGGGATACGAGCAGTACTTC CASSSSAGGYEQYF
NA TRBD1 TRBJ2-2 TRBV5-4 TGTGCCAGCAGCTTGGACAGGGGATTATCCGGGGAGCTGTTTTTT CASSLDRGLSGELFF
NA TRBD1 TRBJ2-7 TRBV6-5 TGTGCCAGCAGACCGGGACAGCAAAGCGAGCAGTACTTC CASRPGQQSEQYF
NA TRBD1 TRBJ2-3 TRBV7-3 TGTGCCAGCAGCTTAACTGGCAGGGGGCGGGTAGATACGCAGTATTTT CASSLTGRGRVDTQYF
NA NA TRBJ1-5 TRBV28 TGTGCCAGCAGTTCCGTTGGGGCGGGCAATCAGCCCCAGCATTTT CASSSVGAGNQPQHF
NA NA TRBJ2-7 TRBV10-2 TGCGCCAGCAGTGAGCAAGGGGGGCGCTCCTACGAGCAGTACTTC CASSEQGGRSYEQYF
NA NA TRBJ2-3 TRBV21-1 TGTGCCAGCAGCAAGCGGAACAGGGGTTGTTTACGACGCACAGATACGCAGTATTTT CASSKRNRGCLRRTDTQYF
NA NA TRBJ2-2 TRBV14 TGTGCCAGCAGCCAGAACACCGGGGAGCTGTTTTTT CASSQNTGELFF
few NA TRBJ1-3 TRBV30 TGTGCCTGGAGTGTAATAGGAAACACCATATATTTT CAWSVIGNTIYF
once NA TRBJ1-1 TRBV11-3 TGTGCCAGCAGCTTAGTCTCAGGAGCTGAAGCTTTCTTT CASSLVSGAEAFF
NA NA TRBJ1-1 TRBV28 TGTGCCAGCAGTTTGGTGAACACTGAAGCTTTCTTT CASSLVNTEAFF